Presented here are 18 T cell receptor beta chains from one specimen sequenced in a study of shared clonotypes between healthy human individuals. Data came from immunoSEQ multiplex PCR; TCRdb stores just in-frame clones and leaves some out. The profile shows 2.3 million or so clones, approximately 95% of them singletons. Material: naive CD4+ T cells from PBMCs. Specified subset: CD45RA+ positively selected. These TCRs come from a man aged 18 to 29 in good health. Some clones in this sample may be carry-over from other donors' samples.

The chain links TRBV7-2 to TRBJ2-1, with 8 bases lining up with TRBD2. Germline V gene sequence: CDR1 SGHTA, CDR2 FQGNSA. With V trimmed by 5 bases and J by 9 bases, 9 bases remained unmatched. CDR3 size: 14 residues. This CDR3 is CASSTQIRGGEQFF. CDR3 bases: TGTGCCAGCAGCACTCAAATCCGGGGGGGTGAGCAGTTCTTC.

The chain employs TRBV7-2 and TRBJ2-6, with unresolved D. The CDR3 runs to 17 residues. Germline loops: CDR1 SGHTA, CDR2 FQGNSA. V lost 2 bases to trimming and J lost 0 bases, with 11 bases between them. CDR3 bases: TGTGCCAGCAGCTTATACGGCAGCACCTCTGGGGCCAACGTCCTGACTTTC. This encodes CASSLYGSTSGANVLTF. Complete variable domain (other parts from reference TRBV7-2 and TRBJ2-6): GAGVSQSPSNKVTEKGKDVELRCDPISGHTALYWYRQSLGQGLEFLIYFQGNSAPDKSGLPSDRFSAERTGGSVSTLTIQRTQQEDSAVYLCASSLYGSTSGANVLTFGAGSRLTVL.

This chain uses TRBV7-9 with TRBJ1-2; D is perhaps TRBD1 (5 bases). V was trimmed by 5 bases and J by 6 bases, leaving 10 bases between them. CDR3 length: 12 residues. The germline CDR1 and CDR2 sequences are SEHNR and FQNEAQ (reference sequence). Written as DNA, the CDR3 is TGTGCCAGCAGCGGCAGGGTGAATGGCTACACCTTC. Translating it yields CASSGRVNGYTF.

The chain recombines TRBV5-1 with TRBJ2-7, with unresolved D. CDR1 and CDR2 (germline): SGHRS, YFSETQ. V was clipped by 0 bases and J by 3 bases, with 13 bases between them. This CDR3 has 15 amino acids. DNA for the CDR3: TGCGCCAGCAGCTTGGGGTGGGCGCCAAGCTACGAGCAGTACTTC. This gives the protein CASSLGWAPSYEQYF.

This chain connects TRBV5-6 to TRBJ2-5; D not resolved. Trimming took 2 bases from V and 6 from J, leaving 14 bases between them. The CDR3 is 14 amino acids. From germline, CDR1 is SGHDT and CDR2 YYEEEE. The chain's CDR3 is CASSLGRDSKTQYF. DNA of the CDR3: TGTGCCAGCAGCTTAGGGCGCGATTCGAAGACCCAGTACTTC.

The chain joins TRBV11-2 to TRBJ1-1; D not resolved. Trimming pared 2 bases from V and 3 bases from J, leaving 7 bases between. CDR3 size: 13 residues. Germline assignment: CDR1 SGHAT and CDR2 FQNNGV. The CDR3 coding sequence is TGTGCCAGCAGCTTATTCGGGGACACTGAAGCTTTCTTT. Translation gives CASSLFGDTEAFF.

The J gene is TRBJ2-1, the V gene TRBV7-6; TRBD2 is a possible D gene (6 bases). There are 11 residues in the CDR3. Trimming removed 6 bases at V and 9 bases at J, with 9 bases between. CDR1 is SGHVS and CDR2 is FNYEAQ in the germline V gene. CDR3 residues: CASRRDLEQFF. CDR3 bases: TGTGCCAGCAGGCGGGACCTTGAGCAGTTCTTC.

The V gene is TRBV30, the J gene TRBJ1-6, with TRBD1 matching 11 bases. Germline V gives CDR1 GTSNPN, CDR2 SVGIG (reference sequence). V dropped 1 base and J dropped 8; count of bases not matched to a gene: 1. The CDR3 length is 14 residues. CDR3 loop: CAWSGGQGDSPLHF. The CDR3 DNA reads TGTGCCTGGAGTGGGGGACAGGGGGATTCACCCCTCCACTTT. The full variable domain, rest sourced from reference TRBV30 and TRBJ1-6, is SQTIHQWPATLVQPVGSPLSLECTVEGTSNPNLYWYRQAAGRGLQLLFYSVGIGQISSEVPQNLSASRPQDRQFILSSKKLLLSDSGFYLCAWSGGQGDSPLHFGNGTRLTVT.

The rearrangement links TRBV7-3 to TRBJ2-3; D might be TRBD2 (6 bases). Per the germline V gene, CDR1 is SGHTA and CDR2 is FQGTGA. The V end lost 0 bases, the J end lost 4 bases, and 11 bases lay between the germline ends. This CDR3 spans 15 amino acids. CDR3: CASSLTYGTPDTQYF. CDR3 sequence (DNA): TGTGCCAGCAGCTTAACCTACGGGACTCCAGATACGCAGTATTTT.

The chain combines TRBV7-6 with TRBJ2-3; TRBD1 agrees at 7 bases. Germline trimming cut 3 bases from V and 2 bases from J; bases unmatched to any gene: 5. In germline, CDR1 is SGHVS, CDR2 FNYEAQ. The CDR3 has 15 residues. CDR3 coding DNA: TGTGCCAGCAGCTTGGACAGGCTCTACACAGATACGCAGTATTTT. As protein: CASSLDRLYTDTQYF. The full variable domain, in which reference TRBV7-6 and TRBJ2-3 provide the parts outside the CDR3, is GAGVSQSPRYKVTKRGQDVALRCDPISGHVSLYWYRQALGQGPEFLTYFNYEAQQDKSGLPNDRFSAERPEGSISTLTIQRTEQRDSAMYRCASSLDRLYTDTQYFGPGTRLTVL.

About this clone: The same CDR3 is also encoded by other DNA sequences in this sample. The chain couples TRBV15 to TRBJ1-3; D unresolved. The CDR3 consists of 12 residues. V lost 8 bases and J lost 1, with 6 bases in between. The germline V gene encodes CDR1 LNHNV and CDR2 YYDKDF (reference sequence). The CDR3 sequence: CATGRSGNTIYF. The CDR3 coding sequence is TGTGCCACCGGCCGATCTGGAAACACCATATATTTT.

The gene calls are TRBV2 and TRBJ2-1; the D call may be TRBD1 or TRBD2 (6 bases each). The CDR3 contains 14 residues. Trimming took off 8 bases at V and 1 base at J, with 12 bases between the two ends. The germline V gene encodes CDR1 SNHLY and CDR2 FYNNEI. The CDR3 spells CASLGGRSYNEQFF. In DNA form, the CDR3 reads TGTGCCAGCCTGGGGGGCCGGTCCTACAATGAGCAGTTCTTC. The whole variable domain, remainder taken from reference TRBV2 and TRBJ2-1, is EPEVTQTPSHQVTQMGQEVILRCVPISNHLYFYWYRQILGQKVEFLVSFYNNEISEKSEIFDDQFSVERPDGSNFTLKIRSTKLEDSAMYFCASLGGRSYNEQFFGPGTRLTVL.

The J gene is TRBJ1-3, the V gene TRBV28; D is unclear. This CDR3 has 15 amino acids. Trimming stripped 3 bases from V and 0 bases from J, with 9 bases between. CDR1 is MDHEN, CDR2 SYDVKM, per germline. The CDR3 coding sequence is TGTGCCAGCAGTTTGAGGCCGGACTCTGGAAACACCATATATTTT. Its protein is CASSLRPDSGNTIYF.

As to this clone: Other nucleotide sequences from this sample produce the same CDR3. The chain links TRBV9 to TRBJ2-7; D is ambiguous. CDR1 is SGDLS, CDR2 YYNGEE, per germline. This CDR3 spans 14 amino acids. V was cut by 0 bases and J by 1 base, with 8 bases left in between. In nucleotides, the CDR3 is TGTGCCAGCAGCGTAGGGGCAGGTTCCTACGAGCAGTACTTC. Protein sequence: CASSVGAGSYEQYF.

This clone was observed a single time. V gene TRBV7-2 combines with J gene TRBJ2-3, with a weak D call TRBD2 (6 bases). The V gene lost 1 base and the J gene lost 6 bases, with 17 bases spanning the gap. Germline V gene sequence: CDR1 SGHTA, CDR2 FQGNSA. The CDR3 consists of 16 residues. This CDR3 reads CASSLGVPSAWDTQYF. The CDR3 DNA is TGTGCCAGCAGCTTAGGGGTCCCTAGCGCGTGGGATACGCAGTATTTT.

The rearrangement joins TRBV14 to TRBJ2-6; no firm D call. Trimming shortened V by 2 bases and J by 3 bases, and 8 bases separated the two germline ends. The CDR3 length is 15 residues. Germline V gene lookup returns CDR1 SGHDN and CDR2 FVKESK. The chain's CDR3 is CASSQTGYGANVLTF. CDR3 sequence (DNA): TGTGCCAGCAGCCAAACCGGCTATGGGGCCAACGTCCTGACTTTC.

The chain employs TRBV6-5 and TRBJ2-1; D gene ambiguous. Trimming stripped 0 bases from V and 15 bases from J, with 9 bases between. The V gene's germline CDR1 is MNHEY and CDR2 SVGAGI. CDR3 length: 11 amino acids. DNA for the CDR3: TGTGCCAGCAGTTACTCCGGCCGGACGTTCTTC. It yields the protein CASSYSGRTFF.

This chain connects TRBV29-1 to TRBJ2-1; D possibly corresponds to TRBD2 (5 bases). V lost 7 bases, J lost 0 bases, and 16 bases lay in between. Germline V gene sequence: CDR1 SQVTM, CDR2 ANQGSEA. The CDR3 consists of 15 residues. CDR3 protein: CSGKGLASSYNEQFF. The CDR3 DNA is TGCAGCGGAAAAGGACTGGCAAGCTCCTACAATGAGCAGTTCTTC.